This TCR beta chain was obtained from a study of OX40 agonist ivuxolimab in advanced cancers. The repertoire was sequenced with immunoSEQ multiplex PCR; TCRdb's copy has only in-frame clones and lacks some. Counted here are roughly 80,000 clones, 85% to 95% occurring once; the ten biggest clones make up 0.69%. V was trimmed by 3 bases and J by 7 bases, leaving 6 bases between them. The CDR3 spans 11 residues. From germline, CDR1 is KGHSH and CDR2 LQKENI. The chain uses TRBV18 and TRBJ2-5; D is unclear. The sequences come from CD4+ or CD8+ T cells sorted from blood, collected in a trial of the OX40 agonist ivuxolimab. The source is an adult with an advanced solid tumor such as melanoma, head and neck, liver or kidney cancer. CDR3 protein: CASSPSGTQYF. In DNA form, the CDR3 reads TGTGCCAGCTCACCTAGTGGGACCCAGTACTTC.